The source of this TCR beta chain is a study of prognosis after radiotherapy for stage I lung cancer. Study-level information: Four to six patients had oligometastatic NSCLC after their primary tumor was surgically resected, and fourteen patients had newly diagnosed primary stage I lung tumors. At a biologically effective dose of at least 100 Gy and in 3 to 5 fractions, SBRT was the radiotherapy delivered.

By sample share, this clonotype is medium-sized. Investigators drew six milliliters of peripheral blood at each of two time points. TCR beta CDR3 amplification from genomic DNA was performed by two-round multiplex PCR. Primers specific to each TRBV and TRBJ gene were used in first-round PCR. Universal primers went into the second round of PCR. TCRdb redid the calling of the multiplex PCR reads with MiXCR, one entry per CDR3 protein. The table records around 28,000 distinct CDR3 sequences, around 48% of them present only once. The CDR3 has 16 residues. Trimming took off 4 bases at V and 4 bases at J, with 21 bases between the two ends. Germline-derived CDR1 and CDR2 are DFQATT and SNEGSKA (reference sequence).

This specimen consisted of PBMCs, obtained before or after stereotactic body radiation therapy (not recorded which). The source of this sequence is a donor over 45 with non-small cell lung cancer. The J gene is TRBJ2-3, the V gene TRBV20-1; D uncertain. CDR3 bases: TGCAGTGCTAAGAGTTGGGTAGTAGGTAGTTCAGATACGCAGTATTTT. Protein sequence: CSAKSWVVGSSDTQYF.